A single sample gave rise to the 17 T cell receptor beta chains below, sequenced in a study of long-term antiretroviral therapy in people with HIV. The run of the v3.0 immunoSEQ assay was at survey level. The protocol was immunoSEQ multiplex PCR, while the TCRdb copy is restricted to in-frame clones and leaves out a portion. In the table there are some 22,000 clones, approximately 79% of which are singletons. The sequencing here drew on unsorted PBMCs, taken 4.1 years after starting antiretroviral therapy. Source of these receptors: a woman in her thirties or forties with HIV.

The V and J genes are TRBV5-1 and TRBJ2-3; D is unresolved. Germline CDR1 is SGHRS and CDR2 is YFSETQ. V lost 4 bases and J 4 bases, leaving 13 bases between the germline ends. The CDR3 spans 14 residues. The CDR3 sequence: CASSEQTAADTQYF. The CDR3 DNA sequence: TGCGCCAGCAGCGAACAGACTGCGGCAGATACGCAGTATTTT.

CDR3 in amino acids: CASSLEIGSRGLGEQYF. Here the CDR3 DNA reads TGTGCCAGCAGCTTAGAGATCGGGAGCAGGGGGCTGGGGGAGCAGTACTTC. The chain recombines TRBV11-2 with TRBJ2-7, with 8 bases that match TRBD1. The trim removed 0 bases at V and 7 bases at J, leaving 14 bases unmatched. The CDR3 contains 17 residues. Germline V lookup: CDR1 SGHAT, CDR2 FQNNGV.

This chain connects TRBV6-6 to TRBJ1-3; 7 bases agree with TRBD1. Trimming removed 11 bases from V and 0 bases from J; junction bases left unmatched: 4. Germline V gives CDR1 MNHNY, CDR2 SVGAGI (reference sequence). The CDR3 is 13 residues long. The CDR3 sequence: CAGTASSGNTIYF. CDR3 bases: TGTGCCGGGACAGCGAGCTCTGGAAACACCATATATTTT.

This clone was counted between two and nine times. The rearrangement links TRBV11-3 to TRBJ1-1, with no clear D. This CDR3 contains 14 residues. V was trimmed by 4 bases and J by 3 bases, leaving 12 bases between them. Germline V gene sequence: CDR1 SGHNT, CDR2 YENEEA. The CDR3 sequence is CASSSPGYHTEAFF. CDR3 sequence (DNA): TGTGCCAGCAGCTCCCCGGGGTATCACACTGAAGCTTTCTTT.

The chain couples TRBV7-8 to TRBJ2-3; a weak D match, TRBD2 (5 bases). Trimming took 1 base from V and 3 from J, leaving 14 bases between them. The CDR3 covers 16 residues. The germline CDR1 and CDR2 sequences are SGHVS and FQNEAQ. The CDR3 DNA follows: TGTGCCAGCAGCTTAGAGTTAGCAGGAGGTACAGATACGCAGTATTTT. The encoded protein is CASSLELAGGTDTQYF.

V gene TRBV9 combines with J gene TRBJ2-5; TRBD2 might be the D (6 bases). V gave up 0 bases and J gave up 5 bases, with 11 bases separating them. Germline V gene lookup returns CDR1 SGDLS and CDR2 YYNGEE. The length of the CDR3 is 14 residues. CDR3 coding DNA: TGTGCCAGCAGCGTAGCATCCGGAGGGGAGACCCAGTACTTC. This sequence encodes CASSVASGGETQYF.

The gene calls are TRBV13 and TRBJ1-4; TRBD1 matches 10 bases. Germline loops: CDR1 PRHDT, CDR2 FYEKMQ (reference sequence). The length of the CDR3 is 16 residues. V lost 5 bases to trimming and J lost 5 bases; unmatched junction nucleotides: 8. CDR3 in DNA: TGTGCCAGCAGCCGGGACAGGGGAAACGGCAATGAAAAACTGTTTTTT. Amino acids: CASSRDRGNGNEKLFF. Full variable domain (rest looked up from reference TRBV13 and TRBJ1-4): AAGVIQSPRHLIKEKRETATLKCYPIPRHDTVYWYQQGPGQDPQFLISFYEKMQSDKGSIPDRFSAQQFSDYHSELNMSSLELGDSALYFCASSRDRGNGNEKLFFGSGTQLSVL.

This clone occurred once. The chain uses TRBV4-1 and TRBJ2-2; D not resolved. From germline, CDR1 is MGHRA and CDR2 YSYEKL. The CDR3 extends over 13 amino acids. Deletions cut 3 bases from V and 7 bases from J, with 9 bases between. The DNA of the CDR3 is TGCGCCAGCAGCCAGACACGGAACGGGGAGCTGTTTTTT. Translated: CASSQTRNGELFF.

This clone was counted once. V gene TRBV30 combines with J gene TRBJ2-1; 8 nucleotides line up with TRBD1. Unmatched junction bases numbered 15, after V lost 1 base and J lost 1 base. The length of the CDR3 is 19 residues. Germline V gives CDR1 GTSNPN, CDR2 SVGIG (reference sequence). The CDR3 DNA is TGTGCCTGGAGTGGTGGACAGGGTATAGAAGACGGGTCCTACAATGAGCAGTTCTTC. Translation: CAWSGGQGIEDGSYNEQFF.

This clone came up a few times. The chain is built from TRBV2 and TRBJ2-7; maybe TRBD2 (6 bases). CDR3 length: 14 amino acids. With 4 bases removed from V and 4 bases from J, the gap between germline ends came to 14 bases. Germline-derived CDR1 and CDR2 are SNHLY and FYNNEI. In DNA, the CDR3 is TGTGCCAGCAGTGTCGGGGGAGAGATTTACGAGCAGTACTTC. Encoded protein: CASSVGGEIYEQYF.

A few counts support this clone. This chain's CDR3 is CASSTFGLQETQYF. The CDR3 DNA follows: TGTGCCAGCAGCACCTTCGGACTACAAGAGACCCAGTACTTC. The chain employs TRBV21-1 and TRBJ2-5; TRBD2, as called in the table, went unchecked against the DNA. TRBV21-1 is marked as a pseudogene. The CDR3 runs to 14 residues.

V is TRBV30 and J is TRBJ2-1; D call uncertain. V was pared by 1 base and J by 6 bases, with 13 bases between. The germline CDR1 and CDR2 sequences are GTSNPN and SVGIG (reference sequence). The CDR3 covers 14 residues. The CDR3 sequence: CAWSGAAAFNEQFF. The CDR3 nucleotides are TGTGCCTGGAGTGGGGCCGCGGCCTTCAATGAGCAGTTCTTC.

V usage is TRBV5-1 and J usage is TRBJ2-3; TRBD2 aligns across 7 bases. The V segment lost 3 bases and the J segment 4 bases; nucleotides outside the gene matches: 8. This CDR3 has 15 amino acids. From germline, CDR1 is SGHRS and CDR2 YFSETQ. The CDR3 loop is CASSWGGLGADTQYF. CDR3 sequence (DNA): TGCGCCAGCAGCTGGGGGGGTCTCGGGGCAGATACGCAGTATTTT.

The DNA for the CDR3 is TGTGCCTGGAGTGTAACACCCTCCTACGAGCAGTACTTC. It is translated as CAWSVTPSYEQYF. The chain carries TRBV30 and TRBJ2-7; no clear D. There are 13 residues in the CDR3. Trimming removed 0 bases at V and 0 bases at J, with 6 bases between. Germline assignment: CDR1 GTSNPN and CDR2 SVGIG (reference sequence).

The CDR3 here is CAWRTTPRVDGYTF. The DNA for the CDR3 is TGTGCCTGGAGGACAACCCCACGCGTTGATGGCTACACCTTC. This rearrangement joins TRBV30 to TRBJ1-2; D is unclear. V was clipped by 3 bases and J by 6 bases, with 17 bases between them. Germline CDR1 GTSNPN, CDR2 SVGIG (reference sequence). The CDR3 has 14 amino acids.

The rearrangement links TRBV19 to TRBJ1-1; TRBD1 aligns across 12 bases. The CDR3 totals 18 residues. Germline CDR1 is LNHDA and CDR2 is SQIVND (reference sequence). Trimming removed 3 bases from V and 3 bases from J; junction bases left unmatched: 11. CDR3 DNA sequence: TGTGCCAGTAGTATGGGGGGACAGGGGGCGCGGAGCGACACTGAAGCTTTCTTT. It specifies CASSMGGQGARSDTEAFF. The complete variable domain, with remaining parts taken from reference TRBV19 and TRBJ1-1, reads DGGITQSPKYLFRKEGQNVTLSCEQNLNHDAMYWYRQDPGQGLRLIYYSQIVNDFQKGDIAEGYSVSREKKESFPLTVTSAQKNPTAFYLCASSMGGQGARSDTEAFFGQGTRLTVV.

The chain joins TRBV5-1 to TRBJ2-3, with 11 bases matching TRBD2. This CDR3 contains 16 residues. V was clipped by 3 bases and J by 0 bases; unmatched bases: 3. Per the germline V gene, CDR1 is SGHRS and CDR2 is YFSETQ. CDR3 sequence: CASSSRLAGSTDTQYF. In nucleotides, the CDR3 is TGCGCCAGCAGCTCAAGACTAGCGGGGAGCACAGATACGCAGTATTTT.